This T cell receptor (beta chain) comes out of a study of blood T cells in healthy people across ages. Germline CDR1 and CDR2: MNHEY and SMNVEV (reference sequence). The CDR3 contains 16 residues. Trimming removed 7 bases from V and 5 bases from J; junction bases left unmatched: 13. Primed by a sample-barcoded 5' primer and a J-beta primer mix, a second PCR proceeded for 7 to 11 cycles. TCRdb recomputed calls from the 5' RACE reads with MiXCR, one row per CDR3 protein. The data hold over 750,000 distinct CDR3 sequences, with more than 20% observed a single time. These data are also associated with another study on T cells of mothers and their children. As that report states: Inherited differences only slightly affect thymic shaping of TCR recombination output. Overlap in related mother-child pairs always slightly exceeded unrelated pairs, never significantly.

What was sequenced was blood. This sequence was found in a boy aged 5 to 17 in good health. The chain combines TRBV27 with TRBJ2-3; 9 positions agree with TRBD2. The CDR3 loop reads CASTGRSGGTVDTQYF. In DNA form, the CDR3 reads TGTGCCAGCACCGGACGAAGCGGGGGGACTGTAGATACGCAGTATTTT.